The 15 T cell receptor beta chains given below trace back to one sample, sequenced in a study of PD-1 blockade in classical Hodgkin lymphoma. Libraries were prepared by immunoSEQ multiplex PCR; TCRdb keeps only in-frame clonotypes and omits some of them. The table has 20,000 to 25,000 clones, over 70% seen once. Brentuximab vedotin exposure varied among the patients, all of whom had relapsed after autologous stem cell transplantation. This sample comprised peripheral blood mononuclear cells (PBMCs), obtained before the second cycle of nivolumab. The receptors shown here come from a human donor with classical Hodgkin lymphoma.

V and J are TRBV12-5 and TRBJ2-1; 12 nucleotides agree with TRBD2. Unmatched junction bases numbered 5, after V lost 2 bases and J lost 9 bases. The germline V gene encodes CDR1 LGHNT and CDR2 FRNRAP. CDR3 length equals 15 residues. Here the CDR3 reads CASGLILAGGTEQFF. The CDR3 DNA reads TGTGCTAGTGGTTTGATACTAGCGGGAGGAACTGAGCAGTTCTTC.

This clone came up a few times. The chain links TRBV19 to TRBJ1-6; D is unclear. V dropped 7 bases and J dropped 0 bases, with 4 bases sitting between them. The CDR3 spans 13 residues. In germline, CDR1 is LNHDA, CDR2 SQIVND (reference sequence). The CDR3: CASTISYNSPLHF. In DNA form, the CDR3 reads TGTGCCAGTACGATCTCCTATAATTCACCCCTCCACTTT.

The gene calls are TRBV30 and TRBJ1-6; the D is unclear. Germline CDR1 reads GTSNPN; CDR2 reads SVGIG (reference sequence). The ends were cut back, 2 bases at V and 10 bases at J, with 21 bases in the middle. The CDR3 sequence is 16 residues long. The CDR3 sequence is CAWSPGKGQRRSPLHF. The CDR3 DNA reads TGTGCCTGGAGTCCCGGGAAGGGCCAACGGAGATCACCCCTCCACTTT.

This clone is large in the sample. This sequence joins TRBV29-1 and TRBJ1-1; no reliable D call. Trimming took 7 bases from V and 0 from J, leaving 15 bases between them. The CDR3 is 14 amino acids. Germline V gives CDR1 SQVTM, CDR2 ANQGSEA. The CDR3 loop reads CSAYLLTMNTEAFF. Here the CDR3 DNA reads TGCAGCGCCTACCTACTGACTATGAACACTGAAGCTTTCTTT.

This rearrangement joins TRBV11-2 to TRBJ2-3; the D is unclear. CDR3 length equals 13 residues. V was trimmed by 3 bases and J by 4 bases, leaving 8 bases between them. Germline CDR1 and CDR2: SGHAT and FQNNGV. CDR3 amino acids: CASSFHYSDTQYF. In nucleotides, the CDR3 is TGTGCCAGCAGCTTCCACTACTCAGATACGCAGTATTTT.

This clone was detected only once. This chain joins TRBV6-5 and TRBJ2-2, with unresolved D. The CDR3 is 14 residues long. V dropped 4 bases and J dropped 6 bases, with 12 bases sitting between them. Germline V lookup: CDR1 MNHEY, CDR2 SVGAGI. The CDR3 sequence: CASSSPAGSGELFF. DNA for the CDR3: TGTGCCAGCAGTTCCCCTGCAGGCTCCGGGGAGCTGTTTTTT.

The chain has TRBV6-5 and TRBJ1-2; D may be TRBD1 (6 bases). CDR1 is MNHEY and CDR2 is SVGAGI in the germline V gene. V gave up 6 bases and J gave up 4 bases, with 18 bases separating them. The CDR3 contains 15 residues. The CDR3 sequence: CASRVTGISVYGYTF. CDR3 bases: TGTGCCAGCAGGGTCACAGGGATATCGGTCTATGGCTACACCTTC.

The J gene is TRBJ1-1, the V gene TRBV6-1; TRBD1 might be the D (6 bases). The germline V and J ends were trimmed by 7 bases and 3 bases, with 15 bases remaining between them. The CDR3 has 14 amino acids. Germline lookup yields CDR1 MNHNS and CDR2 SASEGT. CDR3 bases: TGTGCCAGCATCCCGGGGGCCCGGGACACTGAAGCTTTCTTT. Translated, it gives CASIPGARDTEAFF.

The rearrangement links TRBV19 to TRBJ1-2; D unclear. The germline V gene has CDR1 LNHDA and CDR2 SQIVND (reference sequence). V lost 7 bases and J lost 1, with 7 bases in between. This CDR3 is 12 amino acids long. This chain's CDR3 is CASTKDNYGYTF. The CDR3 region has the DNA TGTGCCAGTACAAAAGATAACTATGGCTACACCTTC.

This sequence joins TRBV11-3 and TRBJ2-7; the match to TRBD2 covers 12 bases. CDR3 length: 16 residues. The V and J ends lost 3 bases and 5 bases, in that order; junction bases with no gene match: 8. The germline V gene encodes CDR1 SGHNT and CDR2 YENEEA. CDR3 protein: CASSFRLAGVVHEQYF. The CDR3 DNA reads as TGTGCCAGCAGCTTTCGACTAGCGGGAGTAGTACACGAGCAGTACTTC.

The chain carries TRBV10-3 and TRBJ1-1, with D maybe TRBD1 (6 bases). Deletions cut 6 bases from V and 3 bases from J, with 11 bases between. Germline V gives CDR1 ENHRY, CDR2 SYGVKD. There are 13 residues in the CDR3. The CDR3 here is CAISNREDTEAFF. DNA of the CDR3: TGTGCCATCAGCAACAGGGAGGACACTGAAGCTTTCTTT.

This chain uses TRBV7-9 with TRBJ1-2; TRBD1 aligns across 8 bases. This CDR3 contains 14 residues. Germline V gives CDR1 SEHNR, CDR2 FQNEAQ (reference sequence). The ends lost 5 bases at V and 3 bases at J; junction bases unmatched: 5. Written as DNA, the CDR3 is TGTGCCAGCAGCCCGATGGACAGGGACTATGGCTACACCTTC. Translation: CASSPMDRDYGYTF.

This clone was seen only a few times. The rearrangement joins TRBV6-1 to TRBJ1-1; a possible D gene is TRBD1 (5 bases). Germline CDR1 MNHNS, CDR2 SASEGT. Deletions cut 1 base from V and 2 bases from J, with 8 bases between. The CDR3 is 14 amino acids. CDR3 nucleotides: TGTGCCAGCAGTGAAGTGGGACTCAACACTGAAGCTTTCTTT. It translates to CASSEVGLNTEAFF.

The chain links TRBV5-1 to TRBJ1-2, with 7 bases that match TRBD1. Per the germline V gene, CDR1 is SGHRS and CDR2 is YFSETQ. V lost 3 bases and J lost 2; bases outside the gene matches: 10. The CDR3 contains 16 residues. The CDR3 loop reads CASSWAGGMDNYGYTF. The CDR3 DNA is TGCGCCAGCAGCTGGGCAGGGGGGATGGACAACTATGGCTACACCTTC. Looking up the rest from reference TRBV5-1 and TRBJ1-2 gives the full variable domain: KAGVTQTPRYLIKTRGQQVTLSCSPISGHRSVSWYQQTPGQGLQFLFEYFSETQRNKGNFPGRFSGRQFSNSRSEMNVSTLELGDSALYLCASSWAGGMDNYGYTFGSGTRLTVV.

The chain carries TRBV7-9 and TRBJ1-1, with D perhaps matching TRBD1 (5 bases). Germline CDR1 and CDR2: SEHNR and FQNEAQ (reference sequence). Trimming pared 1 base from V and 10 bases from J, leaving 13 bases between. The CDR3 runs 13 residues. Written as DNA, the CDR3 is TGTGCCAGCAGCTTAGAAGTGTCTGGGGGAGCTTTCTTT. The encoded protein is CASSLEVSGGAFF.